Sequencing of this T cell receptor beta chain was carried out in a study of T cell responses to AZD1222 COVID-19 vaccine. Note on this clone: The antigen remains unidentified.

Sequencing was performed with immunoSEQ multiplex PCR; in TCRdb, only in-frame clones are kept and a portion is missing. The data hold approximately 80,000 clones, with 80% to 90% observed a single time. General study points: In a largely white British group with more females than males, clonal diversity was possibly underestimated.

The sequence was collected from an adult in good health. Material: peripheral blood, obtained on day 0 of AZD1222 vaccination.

The CDR3 DNA is TGTGCCAGCAGCCAGTCTAGCGGGAGTTTGGGCGAGCAGTTCTTC. Translated, it gives CASSQSSGSLGEQFF. The chain uses TRBV4-2 and TRBJ2-1, with 10 bases identical to TRBD2. Germline V gene lookup returns CDR1 LGHNA and CDR2 YNFKEQ. Trimming removed 3 bases from V and 10 bases from J; junction bases left unmatched: 9. The CDR3 length is 15 residues.